This T cell receptor (beta chain) is from a study of cytomegalovirus exposure and HLA in healthy donors. Study-level points and caveats: Cytomegalovirus-associated TCR beta chains were listed, numbering more than 150. V- and J-gene trimming of TCR beta was linked (in a later analysis) to a missense DCLRE1C variant. A later analysis showed TCR association rates differing by HLA locus, peaking at DRB1 and lowest at HLA-C.

Use of 60 Vbeta and 13 Jbeta primers characterized the PCR. Produced via immunoSEQ multiplex PCR; TCRdb's table is partial and in-frame only. Of some 190,000 clones listed, 87% are singletons. The CDR3 consists of 12 residues. Germline V gene lookup returns CDR1 SGHTA and CDR2 FQGNSA. The V and J ends lost 5 bases and 2 bases respectively, with 5 bases between them. About this clone: Its target is not known.

Sequencing input: PBMCs. The source is a man aged 25-45 years in good health and CMV-seronegative. The V gene is TRBV7-2, the J gene TRBJ2-3; D ambiguous. The CDR3 loop is CASSPFTDTQYF. The DNA for the CDR3 is TGTGCCAGCAGCCCCTTCACAGATACGCAGTATTTT.